Sequencing of this TCR beta chain was carried out in a study of OX40 agonist ivuxolimab in advanced cancers. The CDR3 contains 13 residues. V dropped 0 bases and J dropped 8 bases, with 8 bases sitting between them. Germline V gives CDR1 SGHTA, CDR2 FQGTGA. As concerns this clone: Its specificity is unknown.

Study-level points and caveats: Also present in some nonresponders was a low level of normalized T-cell clonal expansion.

This table comes from immunoSEQ multiplex PCR, and its TCRdb copy is limited to in-frame clones, with some not included. Of around 80,000 clones detected, more than 80% appear once; the ten largest clones hold 2% to 3%. The V gene is TRBV7-3, the J gene TRBJ2-1, with D possibly being TRBD2 (5 bases). The source material was CD4+ or CD8+ T cells sorted from blood, sampled in a trial of the OX40 agonist ivuxolimab. The clonotype comes from an adult with an advanced solid tumor such as melanoma, head and neck, liver or kidney cancer. As DNA, the CDR3 is TGTGCCAGCAGCTTAACGTTCGGGGATGAGCAGTTCTTC. It specifies CASSLTFGDEQFF.